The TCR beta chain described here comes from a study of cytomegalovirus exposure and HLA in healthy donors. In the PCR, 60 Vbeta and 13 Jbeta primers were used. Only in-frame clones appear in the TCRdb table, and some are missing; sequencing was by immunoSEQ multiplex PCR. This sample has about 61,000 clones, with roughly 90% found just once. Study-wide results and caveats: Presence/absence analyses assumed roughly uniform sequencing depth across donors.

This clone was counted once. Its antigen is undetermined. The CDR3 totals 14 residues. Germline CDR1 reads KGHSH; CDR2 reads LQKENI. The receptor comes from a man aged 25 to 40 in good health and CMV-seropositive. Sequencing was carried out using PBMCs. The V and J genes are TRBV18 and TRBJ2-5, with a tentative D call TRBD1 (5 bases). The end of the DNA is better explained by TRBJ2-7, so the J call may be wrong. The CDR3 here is CASSPPGNINEQYF. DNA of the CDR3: TGTGCCAGCTCACCCCCAGGGAATATCAACGAGCAGTACTTC.